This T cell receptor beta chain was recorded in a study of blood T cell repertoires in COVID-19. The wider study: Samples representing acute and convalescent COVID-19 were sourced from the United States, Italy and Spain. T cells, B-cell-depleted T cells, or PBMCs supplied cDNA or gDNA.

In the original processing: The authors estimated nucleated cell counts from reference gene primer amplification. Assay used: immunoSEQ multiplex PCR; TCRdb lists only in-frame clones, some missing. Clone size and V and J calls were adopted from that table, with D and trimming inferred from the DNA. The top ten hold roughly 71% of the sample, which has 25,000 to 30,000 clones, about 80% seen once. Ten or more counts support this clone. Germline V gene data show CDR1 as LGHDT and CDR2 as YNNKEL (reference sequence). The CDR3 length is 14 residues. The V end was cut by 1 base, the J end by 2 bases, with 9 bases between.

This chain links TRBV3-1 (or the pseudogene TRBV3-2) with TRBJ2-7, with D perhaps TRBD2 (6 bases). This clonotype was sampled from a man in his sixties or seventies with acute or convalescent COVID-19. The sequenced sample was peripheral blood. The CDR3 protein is CASSQVAGTYEQYF. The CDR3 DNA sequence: TGTGCCAGCAGCCAAGTTGCGGGAACCTACGAGCAGTACTTC.